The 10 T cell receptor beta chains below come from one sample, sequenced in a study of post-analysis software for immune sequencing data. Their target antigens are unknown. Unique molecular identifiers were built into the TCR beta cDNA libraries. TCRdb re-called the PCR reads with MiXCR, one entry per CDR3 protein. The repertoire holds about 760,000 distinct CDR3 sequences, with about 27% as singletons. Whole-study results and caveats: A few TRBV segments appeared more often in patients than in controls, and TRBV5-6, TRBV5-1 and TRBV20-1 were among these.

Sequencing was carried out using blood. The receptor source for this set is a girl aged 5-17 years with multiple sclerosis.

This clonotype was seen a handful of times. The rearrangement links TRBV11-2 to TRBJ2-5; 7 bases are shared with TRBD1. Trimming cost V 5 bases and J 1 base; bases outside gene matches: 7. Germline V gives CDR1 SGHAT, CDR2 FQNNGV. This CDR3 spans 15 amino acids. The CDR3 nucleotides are TGTGCCAGCAGCCGTAGAAACAGGGGCCAAGAGACCCAGTACTTC. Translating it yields CASSRRNRGQETQYF.

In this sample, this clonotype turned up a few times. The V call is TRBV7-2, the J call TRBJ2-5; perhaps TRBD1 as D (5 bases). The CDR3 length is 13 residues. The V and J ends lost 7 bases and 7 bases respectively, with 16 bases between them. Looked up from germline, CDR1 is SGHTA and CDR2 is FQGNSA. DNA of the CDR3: TGTGCCAGCATTCTTCTGGGGCTCGGGACCCAGTACTTC. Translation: CASILLGLGTQYF.

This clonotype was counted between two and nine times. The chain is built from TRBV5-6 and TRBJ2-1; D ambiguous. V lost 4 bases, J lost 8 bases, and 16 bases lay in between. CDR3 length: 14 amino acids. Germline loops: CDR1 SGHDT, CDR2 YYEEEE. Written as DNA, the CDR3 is TGTGCCAGCAGCCCTTTGAGGCCCCTGCATGAGCAGTTCTTC. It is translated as CASSPLRPLHEQFF.

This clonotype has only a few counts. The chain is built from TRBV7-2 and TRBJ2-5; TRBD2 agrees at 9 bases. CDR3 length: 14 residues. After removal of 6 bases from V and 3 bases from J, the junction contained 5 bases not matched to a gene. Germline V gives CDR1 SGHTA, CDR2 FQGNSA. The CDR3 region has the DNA TGTGCCAGCAGACCAAGACTAGCGGAAGAGACCCAGTACTTC. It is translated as CASRPRLAEETQYF.

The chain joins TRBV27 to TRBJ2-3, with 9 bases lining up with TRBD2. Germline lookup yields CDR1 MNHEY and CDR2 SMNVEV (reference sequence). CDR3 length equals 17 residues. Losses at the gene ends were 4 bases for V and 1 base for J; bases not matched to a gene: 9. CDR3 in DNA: TGTGCCAGCAGTTCGCGAGGCGTAGCGGGGGGCACAGATACGCAGTATTTT. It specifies CASSSRGVAGGTDTQYF.

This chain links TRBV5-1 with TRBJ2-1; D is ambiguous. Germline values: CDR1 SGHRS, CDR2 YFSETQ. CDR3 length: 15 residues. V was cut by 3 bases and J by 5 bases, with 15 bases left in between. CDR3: CASSWKSHNDNEQFF. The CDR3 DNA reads TGCGCCAGCAGCTGGAAGTCCCATAACGACAATGAGCAGTTCTTC.

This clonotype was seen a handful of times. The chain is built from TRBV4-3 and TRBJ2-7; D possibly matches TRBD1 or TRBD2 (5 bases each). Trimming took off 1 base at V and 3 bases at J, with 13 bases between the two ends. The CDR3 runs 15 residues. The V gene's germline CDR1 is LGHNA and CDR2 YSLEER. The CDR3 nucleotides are TGCGCCAGCAGCCAAGGTCGGGACGGTAACTACGAGCAGTACTTC. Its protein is CASSQGRDGNYEQYF.

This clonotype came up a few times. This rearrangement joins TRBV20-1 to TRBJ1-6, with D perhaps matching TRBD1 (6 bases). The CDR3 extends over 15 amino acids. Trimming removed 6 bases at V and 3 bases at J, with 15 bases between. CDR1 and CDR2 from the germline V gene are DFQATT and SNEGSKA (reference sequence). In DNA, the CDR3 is TGCAGTGCCCCGGGGGGGCTAGACTATAATTCACCCCTCCACTTT. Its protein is CSAPGGLDYNSPLHF.

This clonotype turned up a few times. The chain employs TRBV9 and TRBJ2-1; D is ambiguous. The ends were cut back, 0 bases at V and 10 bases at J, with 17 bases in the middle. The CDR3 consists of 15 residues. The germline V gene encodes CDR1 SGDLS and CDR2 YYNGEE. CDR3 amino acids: CASSVEVESVSEQFF. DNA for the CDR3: TGTGCCAGCAGCGTAGAGGTGGAGTCCGTTTCGGAGCAGTTCTTC.

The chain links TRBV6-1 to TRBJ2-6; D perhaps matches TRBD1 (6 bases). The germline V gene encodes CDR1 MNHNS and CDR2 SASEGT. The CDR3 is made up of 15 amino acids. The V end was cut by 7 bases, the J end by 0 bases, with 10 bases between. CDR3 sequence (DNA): TGTGCCAGCACTAAAGGGGGCTCTGGGGCCAACGTCCTGACTTTC. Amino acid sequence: CASTKGGSGANVLTF.